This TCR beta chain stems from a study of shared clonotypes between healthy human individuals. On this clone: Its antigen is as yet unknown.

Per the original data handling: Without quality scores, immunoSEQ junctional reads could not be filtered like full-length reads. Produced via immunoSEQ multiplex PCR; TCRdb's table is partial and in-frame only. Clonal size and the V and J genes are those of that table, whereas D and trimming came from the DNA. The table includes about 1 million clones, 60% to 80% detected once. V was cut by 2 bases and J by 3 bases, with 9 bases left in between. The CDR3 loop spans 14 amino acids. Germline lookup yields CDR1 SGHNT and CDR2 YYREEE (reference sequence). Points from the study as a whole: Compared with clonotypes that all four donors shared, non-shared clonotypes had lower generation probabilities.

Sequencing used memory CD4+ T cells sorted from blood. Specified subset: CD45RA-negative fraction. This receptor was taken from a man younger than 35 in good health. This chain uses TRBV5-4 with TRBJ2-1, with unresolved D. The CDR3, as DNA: TGTGCCAGCAGCTTCGAGGCCAACTACAATGAGCAGTTCTTC. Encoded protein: CASSFEANYNEQFF.